These 24 T cell receptor beta chains were all obtained from the same sample, sequenced in a study of blood T cell repertoires in COVID-19. The data were produced by immunoSEQ multiplex PCR, yet TCRdb's version contains in-frame clones alone and is incomplete. Seen here are hundreds of thousands of clones, more than 75% observed once, and the top ten hold about 1.5%. Sequencing was done on a sample of PBMCs or T cells enriched from blood (not recorded which). These receptors were taken from a woman aged 45-65 years who had recovered from COVID-19.

The gene calls are TRBV28 and TRBJ2-7, with TRBD1 as a possible D gene (5 bases). This CDR3 region has 15 residues. V dropped 3 bases and J dropped 0 bases, with 12 bases sitting between them. The germline gives CDR1 MDHEN, CDR2 SYDVKM. The CDR3, as DNA: TGTGCCAGCAGTTTTCTTCAGGGCCCCTCCTACGAGCAGTACTTC. Its translation is CASSFLQGPSYEQYF. Using reference TRBV28 and TRBJ2-7 for the parts outside the CDR3, the full variable domain is DVKVTQSSRYLVKRTGEKVFLECVQDMDHENMFWYRQDPGLGLRLIYFSYDVKMKEKGDIPEGYSVSREKKERFSLILESASTNQTSMYLCASSFLQGPSYEQYFGPGTRLTVT.

This clone was picked up one time. The chain combines TRBV18 with TRBJ1-3; 9 bases fit TRBD1. The CDR3 totals 17 residues. V lost 2 bases to trimming and J lost 0 bases; unmatched junction nucleotides: 5. From germline, CDR1 is KGHSH and CDR2 LQKENI. The CDR3 DNA reads TGTGCCAGCTCACCAAGTAGACAGGGGGACTCTGGAAACACCATATATTTT. Its protein is CASSPSRQGDSGNTIYF.

The chain joins TRBV3-1 (or the pseudogene TRBV3-2) to TRBJ2-3; a possible D gene is TRBD1 (6 bases). Germline V gene data show CDR1 as LGHDT and CDR2 as YNNKEL (reference sequence). The CDR3 contains 14 residues. V lost 3 bases and J lost 1, with 8 bases in between. CDR3 amino acids: CASSHWTGTDTQYF. In DNA, the CDR3 is TGTGCCAGCAGCCACTGGACAGGCACAGATACGCAGTATTTT.

The count of this clone is one. The rearrangement joins TRBV3-1 (or the pseudogene TRBV3-2) to TRBJ1-5, with 7 positions matching TRBD1. The CDR3 is 14 residues long. The V segment lost 4 bases and the J segment 5 bases; nucleotides outside the gene matches: 5. CDR1 LGHDT and CDR2 YNNKEL come from the germline V gene (reference sequence). The CDR3 spells CASSLGDRYQPQHF. DNA for the CDR3: TGTGCCAGCAGCCTCGGGGACAGATATCAGCCCCAGCATTTT.

As DNA, the CDR3 is TGTGCCACCAGTCAGGGGGGAGTCGGCGAGCAGTACTTC. This gives the protein CATSQGGVGEQYF. This chain uses TRBV24-1 with TRBJ2-7, with D possibly matching TRBD1 (7 bases). This CDR3 contains 13 residues. CDR1 is KGHDR and CDR2 is SFDVKD in the germline V gene. V shed 6 bases and J shed 6 bases, with 14 bases lying between them.

This chain joins TRBV9 and TRBJ2-1; 13 bases map to TRBD2. V was clipped by 2 bases and J by 7 bases; unmatched bases: 3. The length of the CDR3 is 15 residues. Germline V gene sequence: CDR1 SGDLS, CDR2 YYNGEE. CDR3 protein: CASSVGTSGVNEQFF. The CDR3 bases are TGTGCCAGCAGCGTCGGGACTAGCGGGGTGAATGAGCAGTTCTTC.

Remarks on this clone: The same CDR3 arises from other DNA sequences in this sample as well. The chain combines TRBV3-1 (or the pseudogene TRBV3-2) with TRBJ2-1; D not resolved. Trimming shortened V by 0 bases and J by 1 base, and 7 bases separated the two germline ends. Germline CDR1 and CDR2: LGHDT and YNNKEL (reference sequence). This CDR3 spans 15 amino acids. In DNA form, the CDR3 reads TGTGCCAGCAGCCAAGATCCCACTTCCTACAATGAGCAGTTCTTC. It specifies CASSQDPTSYNEQFF.

The table lists this clone with a few counts. The CDR3, as DNA: TGTGCCAGCAGTGCTGACACTCTCCAGTACTTC. Protein: CASSADTLQYF. The chain employs TRBV2 and TRBJ2-5; D uncertain. Germline CDR1 is SNHLY and CDR2 is FYNNEI. The CDR3 loop spans 11 amino acids. Between the trimmed V and J ends, which lost 4 bases and 10 bases, there was a span of 10 bases. Combining the CDR3 with reference TRBV2 and TRBJ2-5 gives the whole variable domain EPEVTQTPSHQVTQMGQEVILRCVPISNHLYFYWYRQILGQKVEFLVSFYNNEISEKSEIFDDQFSVERPDGSNFTLKIRSTKLEDSAMYFCASSADTLQYFGPGTRLLVL.

The J gene is TRBJ1-2, the V gene TRBV28, with D perhaps matching TRBD1 (5 bases). Trimming stripped 2 bases from V and 0 bases from J, with 7 bases between. This CDR3 has 14 residues. Germline CDR1 MDHEN, CDR2 SYDVKM. CDR3 DNA sequence: TGTGCCAGCAGTTTAACAGGACCTAACTATGGCTACACCTTC. Residues: CASSLTGPNYGYTF.

The chain is built from TRBV12-5 and TRBJ2-1, with 9 bases identical to TRBD2. J was trimmed by 3 bases and V by 0 bases; bases with no gene match: 9. This CDR3 contains 18 residues. Germline V gene sequence: CDR1 LGHNT, CDR2 FRNRAP. The CDR3 region has the DNA TGTGCTAGTGGTTTGGTACTGGCTAGCGGGGAGGGCTACAATGAGCAGTTCTTC. Translated, it gives CASGLVLASGEGYNEQFF. The full variable domain, in which reference TRBV12-5 and TRBJ2-1 provide the parts outside the CDR3, is DARVTQTPRHKVTEMGQEVTMRCQPILGHNTVFWYRQTMMQGLELLAYFRNRAPLDDSGMPKDRFSAEMPDATLATLKIQPSEPRDSAVYFCASGLVLASGEGYNEQFFGPGTRLTVL.

This clone was seen a single time. The V call is TRBV2, the J call TRBJ1-6; the D gene is possibly TRBD1 (6 bases). Germline values: CDR1 SNHLY, CDR2 FYNNEI. The CDR3 consists of 15 residues. Trimming cost V 6 bases and J 9 bases, with 18 bases left between them. The CDR3 nucleotides are TGTGCCAGCAGAAATGGTGGGACAACGAGTTCACCCCTCCACTTT. This encodes CASRNGGTTSSPLHF.

This chain links TRBV7-8 with TRBJ2-2; D is unresolved. Trimming cost V 4 bases and J 1 base, with 7 bases left between them. In germline, CDR1 is SGHVS, CDR2 FQNEAQ. The CDR3 covers 14 residues. In nucleotides, the CDR3 is TGTGCCAGCAGCTCACTTCTGAACACCGGGGAGCTGTTTTTT. It is translated as CASSSLLNTGELFF.

V usage is TRBV7-9 and J usage is TRBJ2-3; possibly TRBD2 for D (6 bases). The germline CDR1 and CDR2 sequences are SEHNR and FQNEAQ (reference sequence). This CDR3 spans 12 amino acids. Trimming stripped 11 bases from V and 2 bases from J, with 11 bases between. The CDR3 reads CAWGEATDTQYF. The CDR3 region has the DNA TGTGCCTGGGGGGAGGCCACAGATACGCAGTATTTT.

The sample holds one count of this clone. The gene calls are TRBV18 and TRBJ1-5; D gene ambiguous. Germline CDR1 reads KGHSH; CDR2 reads LQKENI. V was cut by 1 base and J by 12 bases, with 19 bases left in between. The CDR3 length is 15 residues. The CDR3 DNA reads TGTGCCAGCTCACCACAAGAACTCGGGAGATGGGACCAGCATTTT. Protein product: CASSPQELGRWDQHF. The full variable domain, its missing parts supplied by reference TRBV18 and TRBJ1-5, is NAGVMQNPRHLVRRRGQEARLRCSPMKGHSHVYWYRQLPEEGLKFMVYLQKENIIDESGMPKERFSAEFPKEGPSILRIQQVVRGDSAAYFCASSPQELGRWDQHFGDGTRLSIL.

V is TRBV28 and J is TRBJ1-2; 8 nucleotides agree with TRBD1. The germline V gene has CDR1 MDHEN and CDR2 SYDVKM. The CDR3 has 14 amino acids. Trimming at V came to 4 bases and at J to 5 bases, leaving 6 bases not matched to a gene. CDR3 sequence: CASSSYRGRYGYTF. DNA of the CDR3: TGTGCCAGCAGTTCCTACAGGGGGAGATATGGCTACACCTTC.

The chain uses TRBV15 and TRBJ2-5, with 14 bases matching TRBD2. The CDR3 is 14 amino acids. Germline values: CDR1 LNHNV, CDR2 YYDKDF (reference sequence). V lost 7 bases, J lost 7 bases, and 5 bases stayed unmatched. The CDR3 reads CATTQTSGRGTQYF. The CDR3 DNA reads as TGTGCCACCACCCAGACTAGCGGGAGGGGGACCCAGTACTTC. Based on the CDR3 plus reference TRBV15 and TRBJ2-5, the full variable domain is DAMVIQNPRYQVTQFGKPVTLSCSQTLNHNVMYWYQQKSSQAPKLLFHYYDKDFNNEADTPDNFQSRRPNTSFCFLDIRSPGLGDTAMYLCATTQTSGRGTQYFGPGTRLLVL.

This chain links TRBV6-6 with TRBJ1-1, with D possibly being TRBD1 (5 bases). CDR1 MNHNY and CDR2 SVGAGI come from the germline V gene (reference sequence). The CDR3 loop spans 14 amino acids. Between the trimmed V and J ends, which lost 2 bases and 5 bases, there was a span of 12 bases. The CDR3 reads CASSYEGARTEAFF. The CDR3 region has the DNA TGTGCCAGCAGTTACGAAGGGGCGCGTACTGAAGCTTTCTTT.

The sample holds a few counts of this clone. The chain is built from TRBV4-1 and TRBJ2-1, with 7 nucleotides matching TRBD2. From germline, CDR1 is MGHRA and CDR2 YSYEKL. CDR3 length: 15 amino acids. Trimming at V came to 0 bases and at J to 5 bases, leaving 4 bases not matched to a gene. CDR3 coding DNA: TGCGCCAGCAGCCAAGAGCGGGAGAACCACAATGAGCAGTTCTTC. Residues: CASSQERENHNEQFF.

The chain joins TRBV3-1 (or the pseudogene TRBV3-2) to TRBJ2-3, with TRBD2 matching over 11 bases. Germline CDR1 and CDR2: LGHDT and YNNKEL (reference sequence). The CDR3 contains 18 residues. J gave up 9 bases and V 2 bases, and 16 bases lay outside the gene matches. CDR3 nucleotides: TGTGCCAGCAGCCAACCCCCTCGAGGTAGCGGGAGGGCTGAGACGCAGTATTTT. This gives the protein CASSQPPRGSGRAETQYF.

This chain joins TRBV18 and TRBJ1-4, with D unresolved. The CDR3 is 14 residues long. Per germline, CDR1 KGHSH and CDR2 LQKENI. Trimming took 3 bases from V and 6 from J, leaving 11 bases between them. CDR3 DNA: TGTGCCAGCTCACCCCAAGCGGCATATGAAAAACTGTTTTTT. Amino acid sequence: CASSPQAAYEKLFF.

The chain carries TRBV5-6 and TRBJ2-5, with D perhaps TRBD1 (5 bases). The CDR3 totals 14 residues. V dropped 0 bases and J dropped 4 bases, with 10 bases sitting between them. The germline V gene has CDR1 SGHDT and CDR2 YYEEEE. The CDR3 DNA sequence: TGTGCCAGCAGCTTGGGGGCAGGGCGAGAGACCCAGTACTTC. Translated, it gives CASSLGAGRETQYF.

This clone has just one count. This sequence joins TRBV19 and TRBJ2-3; no firm D call. Germline CDR1 LNHDA, CDR2 SQIVND (reference sequence). The CDR3 runs to 14 residues. V was shortened by 5 bases and J by 5 bases, with 14 bases between the two germline ends. In DNA form, the CDR3 reads TGTGCCAGTAGTGCAGCCATGGCGGTAGATACGCAGTATTTT. Protein product: CASSAAMAVDTQYF.

The chain couples TRBV27 to TRBJ2-7; the D is unclear. V dropped 5 bases and J dropped 3 bases, with 11 bases sitting between them. The CDR3 has 13 amino acids. Looked up from germline, CDR1 is MNHEY and CDR2 is SMNVEV (reference sequence). The CDR3 is CASSPRVFYEQYF. The CDR3 region has the DNA TGTGCCAGCAGTCCCCGGGTCTTCTACGAGCAGTACTTC.

The chain combines TRBV7-8 with TRBJ2-1, with TRBD2 identical over 7 bases. The germline V gene encodes CDR1 SGHVS and CDR2 FQNEAQ. The CDR3 runs 15 residues. V was clipped by 2 bases and J by 9 bases; unmatched bases: 10. CDR3 residues: CASSLSQRRESEQFF. The CDR3 DNA follows: TGTGCCAGCAGCTTATCTCAGAGGCGGGAGAGTGAGCAGTTCTTC.